This is a list of T cell receptor beta chains from one sample in a study of T cell changes during pregnancy in multiple sclerosis. Some clones are missing from TCRdb's copy, which holds only in-frame ones; the method was immunoSEQ multiplex PCR. The sample yields more than 15,000 clones, 84% seen once. The source was CD8+ T cells from peripheral blood mononuclear cells, collected in the third trimester of pregnancy. These receptors came from a female donor in good health, enrolled as a control in a pregnancy study. CDR3s include the opening cysteine and the closing phenylalanine or tryptophan. A D gene is named only where the DNA matches it firmly. Size values are once, few and many counts, or a class for expanded clones, and some rows have none.

j_call	clone_size	d_call	v_call	cdr3_aa	cdr3_nt
TRBJ2-1	NA	NA	TRBV4-1	CASSQHRQYGGNEQFF	TGCGCCAGCAGCCAACATAGACAGTACGGTGGGAATGAGCAGTTCTTC
TRBJ2-7	NA	NA	TRBV10-2	CASSELFENEQYF	TGCGCCAGCAGTGAGTTGTTCGAGAACGAGCAGTACTTC
TRBJ2-1	NA	TRBD1	TRBV5-6	CASSGGQVIFRFSEQFF	TGTGCCAGCAGCGGGGGACAGGTAATTTTCCGTTTTAGCGAGCAGTTCTTC
TRBJ2-7	once	NA	TRBV7-9	CASSPRTEGYEQYF	TGTGCCAGCAGCCCACGGACAGAAGGCTACGAGCAGTACTTC
TRBJ2-1	NA	TRBD1	TRBV19	CASSPGQGGYNEQFF	TGTGCCAGTAGCCCGGGACAGGGTGGCTACAATGAGCAGTTCTTC
TRBJ1-5	NA	NA	TRBV5-1	CASSLGAGAWEPQHF	TGCGCCAGCAGCTTGGGGGCGGGGGCTTGGGAGCCCCAGCATTTT
TRBJ1-1	once	NA	TRBV6-5	CASSYSGGTEAFF	TGTGCCAGCAGTTACTCGGGGGGCACTGAAGCTTTCTTT
TRBJ2-1	NA	TRBD2	TRBV29-1	CSVEETSGGYNEQFF	TGCAGCGTTGAAGAAACTAGCGGGGGGTACAATGAGCAGTTCTTC
TRBJ2-7	NA	TRBD2	TRBV13	CASSFGGSRYEQYF	TGTGCCAGCAGCTTCGGGGGGAGTCGGTACGAGCAGTACTTC
TRBJ2-7	NA	NA	TRBV9	CASSVGQNSYEQYF	TGTGCCAGCAGCGTAGGACAGAACTCCTACGAGCAGTACTTC
TRBJ2-3	once	NA	TRBV9	CASSVGRGAASTDTQYF	TGTGCCAGCAGCGTCGGGCGGGGAGCGGCTAGCACAGATACGCAGTATTTT
TRBJ1-5	NA	NA	TRBV5-6	CASSLGQLNQPQHF	TGTGCCAGCAGCTTGGGACAGTTAAATCAGCCCCAGCATTTT
TRBJ2-3	once	TRBD2	TRBV7-7	CASSLEITSGDPGLDTQYF	TGTGCTAGCAGCTTAGAAATTACTAGCGGGGATCCCGGGTTGGATACGCAGTATTTT
TRBJ1-1	few	TRBD1	TRBV19	CASSSWTGGGTEAFF	TGTGCCAGTAGTTCGTGGACAGGGGGAGGGACTGAAGCTTTCTTT
TRBJ2-1	NA	NA	TRBV5-6	CASSWAPGSSYNEQFF	TGTGCCAGCAGCTGGGCGCCGGGGTCGTCCTACAATGAGCAGTTCTTC